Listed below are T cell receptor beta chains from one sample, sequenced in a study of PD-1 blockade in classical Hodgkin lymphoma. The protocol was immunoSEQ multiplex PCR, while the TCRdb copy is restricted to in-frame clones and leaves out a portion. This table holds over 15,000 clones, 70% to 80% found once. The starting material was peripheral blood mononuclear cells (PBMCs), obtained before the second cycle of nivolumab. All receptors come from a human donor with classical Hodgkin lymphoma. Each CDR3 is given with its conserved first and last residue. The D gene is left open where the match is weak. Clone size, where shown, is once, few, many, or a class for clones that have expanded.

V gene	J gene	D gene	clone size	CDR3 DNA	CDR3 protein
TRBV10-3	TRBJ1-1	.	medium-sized	TGTGCCACCGGAGGCTACACTGAAGCTTTCTTT	CATGGYTEAFF
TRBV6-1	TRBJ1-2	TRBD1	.	TGTGCCAGCAGAATGGACAGGGTGAACTATGGCTACACCTTC	CASRMDRVNYGYTF
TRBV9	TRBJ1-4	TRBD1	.	TGTGCCAGCAGCGTCCGGCCATTAGACAGGGGCCAAGGGTCAACTAATGAAAAACTGTTTTTT	CASSVRPLDRGQGSTNEKLFF
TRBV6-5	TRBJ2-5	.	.	TGTGCCAGCAGTTACAGCCGGAATGGAGAGACCCAGTACTTC	CASSYSRNGETQYF
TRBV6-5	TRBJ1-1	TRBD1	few	TGTGCCAGCAGTTACTCGAAGGAACAGGGGGCTGAAGCTTTCTTT	CASSYSKEQGAEAFF
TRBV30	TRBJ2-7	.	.	TGTGCCTGGAGTGTATCTTTTTACGAGCAGTACTTC	CAWSVSFYEQYF
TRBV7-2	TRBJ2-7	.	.	TGTGCCTCGGGAGCCTACGAGCAGTACTTC	CASGAYEQYF
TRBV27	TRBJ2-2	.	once	TGTGCCAGCAGTTTACCCCCGACAACACCCGGGGAGCTGTTTTTT	CASSLPPTTPGELFF
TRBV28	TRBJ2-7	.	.	TGTGCCAGCAGCGTTTCCCAGATCTACGAGCAGTACTTC	CASSVSQIYEQYF
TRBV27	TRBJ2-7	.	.	TGTGCCAGCAGTTTTAGGAGCTCCTACGAGCAGTACTTC	CASSFRSSYEQYF
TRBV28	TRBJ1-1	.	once	TGTGCCAGCAGTTTAGAAACGACTGAAGCTTTCTTT	CASSLETTEAFF
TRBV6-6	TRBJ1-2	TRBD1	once	TGTGCCAGCAGGGACGGGACAGCACCAAACTATGGCTACACCTTC	CASRDGTAPNYGYTF
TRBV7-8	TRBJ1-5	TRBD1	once	TGTGCCAGCAGCCTAACAGGGGGCAATCAGCCCCAGCATTTT	CASSLTGGNQPQHF
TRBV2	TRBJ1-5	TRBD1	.	TGTGCCAGCAGTGACTTCGGGACAGCCAATCAGCCCCAGCATTTT	CASSDFGTANQPQHF
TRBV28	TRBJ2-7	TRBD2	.	TGTGCCAGCAGGTCTAGCGGGAGAGACGAGCAGTACTTC	CASRSSGRDEQYF
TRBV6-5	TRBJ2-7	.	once	TGTGCCAGCAGTTACGACAGAGACTACTCCTACGAGCAGTACTTC	CASSYDRDYSYEQYF
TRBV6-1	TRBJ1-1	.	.	TGTGCCAGCAGTGAAGCGCATGAAGAATTCGTGGGGGTACTCACTGAAGCTTTCTTT	CASSEAHEEFVGVLTEAFF
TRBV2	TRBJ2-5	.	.	TGTGCCAGCAGTGAATCGAGAGATAAAGAGACCCAGTACTTC	CASSESRDKETQYF
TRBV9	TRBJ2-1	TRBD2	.	TGTGCCAGCAGCGTAGTTGCGGGGGTAGTCGATGAGCAGTTCTTC	CASSVVAGVVDEQFF
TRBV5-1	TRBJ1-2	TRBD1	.	TGTGCCAGCAGCTTGGTAACAGGGGTTCATGGCTACACCTTC	CASSLVTGVHGYTF
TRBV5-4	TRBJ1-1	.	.	TGTGCCAGCAGCCCAAGGGCAGCAGTACACACTGAAGCTTTCTTT	CASSPRAAVHTEAFF
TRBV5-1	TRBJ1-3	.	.	TGCGCCAGCAGCTTGAACGGGGACTCTGGAAACACCATATATTTT	CASSLNGDSGNTIYF
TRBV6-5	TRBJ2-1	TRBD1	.	TGTGCCAGCAGTTTCGGCGTCCTCAGGGGGTACAATGAGCAGTTCTTC	CASSFGVLRGYNEQFF
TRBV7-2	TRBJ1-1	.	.	TGTGCCAGCAGCCGGGAGGGTGGGGCGAACACTGAAGCTTTCTTT	CASSREGGANTEAFF
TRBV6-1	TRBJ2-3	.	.	TGTGCCAGCAGTGAAGCCCGGGGCACCACAGATACGCAGTATTTT	CASSEARGTTDTQYF
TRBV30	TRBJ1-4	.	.	TGTGCCTGGAGCAATAGAGGAACTAATGAAAAACTGTTTTTT	CAWSNRGTNEKLFF
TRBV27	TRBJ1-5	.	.	TGTGCCAGCAGTTTCAGGGGCTTGGGGCAGCCCCAGCATTTT	CASSFRGLGQPQHF
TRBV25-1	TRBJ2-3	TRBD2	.	TGTGCCAGCAGTGAAAGCGGGGTTAGCACAGATACGCAGTATTTT	CASSESGVSTDTQYF
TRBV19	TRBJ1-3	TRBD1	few	TGTGCCAGTAGGCCGGGACAGGGCTCCGGAAACACCATATATTTT	CASRPGQGSGNTIYF
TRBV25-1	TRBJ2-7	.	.	TGTGCCAGCAGTGAATTCGGAGTGGTTGGCGAGCAGTACTTC	CASSEFGVVGEQYF
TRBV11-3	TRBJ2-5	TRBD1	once	TGTGCCAGCAGCTTAAGGACAGGGGGCGCCGAGACCCAGTACTTC	CASSLRTGGAETQYF
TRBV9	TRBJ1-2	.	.	TGTGCCAGCAGCCCCCCGGGAACTAACTATGGCTACACCTTC	CASSPPGTNYGYTF
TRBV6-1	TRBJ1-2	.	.	TGTGCCAGCAGTGAGGCGGGGGCGGTCTATGGCTACACCTTC	CASSEAGAVYGYTF
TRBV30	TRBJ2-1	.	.	TGTGCCTGGAAAGATCGGAGGATGAGCGCCTACAATGAGCAGTTCTTC	CAWKDRRMSAYNEQFF
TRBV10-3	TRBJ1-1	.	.	TGTGCCATCAGTGAGAACGGTCTGGGGAACACTGAAGCTTTCTTT	CAISENGLGNTEAFF
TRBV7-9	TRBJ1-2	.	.	TGTGCCAGCAGTGCGGCAGGGTTTGACTATGGCTACACCTTC	CASSAAGFDYGYTF
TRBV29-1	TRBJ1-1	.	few	TGCAGCGTCGCCCAAAACACTGAAGCTTTCTTT	CSVAQNTEAFF
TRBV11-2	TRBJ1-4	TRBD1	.	TGTGCCAGCAGCTTCGGGACAGGCCTTAATGAAAAACTGTTTTTT	CASSFGTGLNEKLFF
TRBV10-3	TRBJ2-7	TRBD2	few	TGTGCCATCAGCGGAGCCGGGACTAGCGGCTACGAGCAGTACTTC	CAISGAGTSGYEQYF
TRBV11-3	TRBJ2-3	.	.	TGTGCCAGCAGCTTAATGGGACCAGATACGCAGTATTTT	CASSLMGPDTQYF
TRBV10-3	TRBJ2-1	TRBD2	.	TGTGCCATCTCTGGAACTAGCGGGGCCTACAATGAGCAGTTCTTC	CAISGTSGAYNEQFF
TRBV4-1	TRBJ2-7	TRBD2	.	TGCGCCAGCAGCCAACCCTACTCCGGGACTAGAGGGTACGAGCAGTACTTC	CASSQPYSGTRGYEQYF
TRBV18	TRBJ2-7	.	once	TGTGCCAGCTCACCACTCCCCGAGAGCTCCTACGAGCAGTACTTC	CASSPLPESSYEQYF
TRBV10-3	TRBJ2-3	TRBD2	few	TGTGCCATCGGAACGGGAGGTATACTGGTAGATACGCAGTATTTT	CAIGTGGILVDTQYF
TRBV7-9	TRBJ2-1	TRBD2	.	TGTGCCAGCAGCTTAGAGGTAGCGGGAACCAATGAGCAGTTCTTC	CASSLEVAGTNEQFF
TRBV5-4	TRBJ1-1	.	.	TGTGCCAGCAGCTTGATGGGACAACCCGAAGCTTTCTTT	CASSLMGQPEAFF
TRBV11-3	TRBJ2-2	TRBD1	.	TGTGCCAGCAGCCCGCGACAGGGAATCGGGGAGCTGTTTTTT	CASSPRQGIGELFF
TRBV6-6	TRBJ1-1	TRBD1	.	TGTGCCAGCAGTTACTCCCACAGGGGGCGAGCTTTCTTT	CASSYSHRGRAFF
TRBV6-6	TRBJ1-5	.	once	TGTGCCAGCAGTTCCCCTGCGGGGGGGAGCAATCAGCCCCAGCATTTT	CASSSPAGGSNQPQHF
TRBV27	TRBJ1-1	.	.	TGTGCCAGCCGTGACGTAAACACTGAAGCTTTCTTT	CASRDVNTEAFF
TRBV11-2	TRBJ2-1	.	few	TGTGCCAGCAGCCCCCGCACTAATGAGCAGTTCTTC	CASSPRTNEQFF
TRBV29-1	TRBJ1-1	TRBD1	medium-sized	TGCAGCGTTGAGGGGACAGGGGGTAGTGGCACTGAAGCTTTCTTT	CSVEGTGGSGTEAFF
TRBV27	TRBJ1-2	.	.	TGTGCCAGCAGTTCCAGCAGGAGGGGCAACCGGAAAAGCTACACCTTC	CASSSSRRGNRKSYTF
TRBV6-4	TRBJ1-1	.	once	TGTGCCAGCAGTTACATGAACACTGAAGCTTTCTTT	CASSYMNTEAFF
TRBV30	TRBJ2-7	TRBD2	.	TGTGCCTGGAGCCGAATATCAGGCGGGGGAGGTTCAAACGAGCAGTACTTC	CAWSRISGGGGSNEQYF
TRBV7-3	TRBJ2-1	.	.	TGTGCCAGCAGCTTTGTGACTAGTCGGGGCGGGGCCAATGAGCAGTTCTTC	CASSFVTSRGGANEQFF
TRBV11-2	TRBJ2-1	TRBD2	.	TGTGCCAGCAGCGTCGGGACTAGCGGGAGGGCCGTCTACAATGAGCAGTTCTTC	CASSVGTSGRAVYNEQFF
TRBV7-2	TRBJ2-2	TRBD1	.	TGTGCCAGCAGCTTGGGTGGACAGGGAGACGGGGAGCTGTTTTTT	CASSLGGQGDGELFF
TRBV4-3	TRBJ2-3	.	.	TGCGCCAGCAGCCAAGACCCGGGACTTCCATACACAGATACGCAGTATTTT	CASSQDPGLPYTDTQYF